Listed here are 29 T cell receptor beta chains from one sample, sequenced in a study of blood T cell repertoires in COVID-19. Repertoires were generated with immunoSEQ multiplex PCR, while TCRdb's copy carries only in-frame clones and drops some. The sample carries around 300,000 clones, roughly 89% recorded once. Sequenced material: peripheral blood. The source of these receptors is a man aged 50 to 60 with acute or convalescent COVID-19.

J is TRBJ1-2 and V is TRBV2, with a tentative D call TRBD1 (5 bases). Germline values: CDR1 SNHLY, CDR2 FYNNEI. The germline V and J ends were trimmed by 4 bases and 2 bases, with 11 bases remaining between them. The CDR3 is made up of 14 amino acids. The CDR3 nucleotides read TGTGCCAGCAGTGGGGGCACAGTAAACTATGGCTACACCTTC. Its translation is CASSGGTVNYGYTF.

The V gene is TRBV19, the J gene TRBJ2-3; D is perhaps TRBD2 (6 bases). This CDR3 spans 15 amino acids. Trimming took off 4 bases at V and 1 base at J, with 12 bases between the two ends. From germline, CDR1 is LNHDA and CDR2 SQIVND (reference sequence). The CDR3 sequence is CASSTRGTRTDTQYF. The CDR3 nucleotides are TGTGCCAGTAGTACCCGGGGGACTCGCACAGATACGCAGTATTTT.

Concerning this clone itself: This specimen includes other DNA sequences encoding the same CDR3. The rearrangement links TRBV5-1 to TRBJ2-7, with a weak D call TRBD2 (6 bases). The CDR3 totals 14 residues. Germline V gene data show CDR1 as SGHRS and CDR2 as YFSETQ. Trimming shortened V by 1 base and J by 0 bases, and 8 bases separated the two germline ends. CDR3 in DNA: TGCGCCAGCAGCTTGACCGGGAGCTCCTACGAGCAGTACTTC. Protein product: CASSLTGSSYEQYF.

V is TRBV7-9 and J is TRBJ1-1; TRBD1 is a possible D gene (5 bases). Germline V gene lookup returns CDR1 SEHNR and CDR2 FQNEAQ (reference sequence). Trimming left V 6 bases short and J 5 bases short, with 13 bases between. This CDR3 contains 13 residues. The CDR3: CASSHLGGTEAFF. The CDR3 DNA reads TGTGCCAGCAGTCACCTTGGGGGGACTGAAGCTTTCTTT.

This clone was seen only a few times. The chain has TRBV5-4 and TRBJ1-1; D is unclear. The germline gives CDR1 SGHNT, CDR2 YYREEE (reference sequence). The CDR3 has 12 residues. V lost 7 bases to trimming and J lost 1 base, with 8 bases between them. The CDR3 here is CASGGGNTEAFF. CDR3 sequence (DNA): TGTGCCAGCGGAGGTGGGAACACTGAAGCTTTCTTT.

This chain uses TRBV3-1 (or the pseudogene TRBV3-2) with TRBJ1-1; D may be TRBD1 (5 bases). The CDR3 totals 13 residues. Deletions cut 6 bases from V and 4 bases from J, with 12 bases between. The germline gives CDR1 LGHDT, CDR2 YNNKEL (reference sequence). This CDR3 is CASRQVLTTEAFF. CDR3 bases: TGTGCCAGCAGACAGGTCCTCACCACTGAAGCTTTCTTT.

This chain links TRBV29-1 with TRBJ1-1; maybe TRBD1 (5 bases). This CDR3 is built from 13 residues. Trimming shortened V by 7 bases and J by 1 base, and 13 bases separated the two germline ends. CDR1 is SQVTM, CDR2 ANQGSEA, per germline. As DNA, the CDR3 is TGCAGCGCTGGGTCAGGGCGGAACACTGAAGCTTTCTTT. It translates to CSAGSGRNTEAFF.

V usage is TRBV9 and J usage is TRBJ1-3; TRBD1 might be the D (5 bases). CDR3 length: 18 amino acids. V was trimmed by 4 bases and J by 0 bases, leaving 20 bases between them. Germline lookup yields CDR1 SGDLS and CDR2 YYNGEE. The CDR3 coding sequence is TGTGCCAGCAGCCTCGGGTTCGGAGGGACGAGCTCTGGAAACACCATATATTTT. Protein: CASSLGFGGTSSGNTIYF. Based on the CDR3 plus reference TRBV9 and TRBJ1-3, the full variable domain is DSGVTQTPKHLITATGQRVTLRCSPRSGDLSVYWYQQSLDQGLQFLIQYYNGEERAKGNILERFSAQQFPDLHSELNLSSLELGDSALYFCASSLGFGGTSSGNTIYFGEGSWLTVV.

This clone has a handful of counts. The genes are TRBV5-4 and TRBJ1-6; the match to TRBD1 covers 10 bases. Per the germline V gene, CDR1 is SGHNT and CDR2 is YYREEE (reference sequence). The V gene end was trimmed by 6 bases and the J gene end by 7 bases; junction bases not matched to a gene: 1. The CDR3 runs to 13 residues. The CDR3 DNA reads as TGTGCCAGCAAGGGACAGGGGAATTCACCCCTCCACTTT. Its translation is CASKGQGNSPLHF.

The V call is TRBV19, the J call TRBJ2-5; maybe TRBD2 (5 bases). Germline V lookup: CDR1 LNHDA, CDR2 SQIVND (reference sequence). The CDR3 covers 15 residues. Deletions cut 1 base from V and 2 bases from J, with 11 bases between. CDR3 sequence reads: CASSIGGYRQETQYF. The CDR3 DNA reads TGTGCCAGTAGTATAGGCGGGTACAGACAAGAGACCCAGTACTTC.

V usage is TRBV5-3 and J usage is TRBJ2-3; D is unresolved. TRBV5-3 is reported as an ORF; its role is uncertain. Trimming took 3 bases from V and 1 from J, leaving 6 bases between them. The CDR3 length is 13 residues. CDR3 protein: CARSWSGTDTQYF. CDR3 in DNA: TGTGCCAGAAGCTGGAGTGGCACAGATACGCAGTATTTT.

This chain joins TRBV7-2 and TRBJ1-2; D remains unclear. Germline CDR1 is SGHTA and CDR2 is FQGNSA. V lost 2 bases and J lost 8, with 9 bases in between. CDR3 length equals 12 residues. DNA for the CDR3: TGTGCCAGCAGCTTACAGGTGCGCGGCTACACCTTC. Amino acid sequence: CASSLQVRGYTF.

On this clone itself: The germline gene is not matched at one end of the junction; a read error may be the cause. V and J are TRBV27 and TRBJ2-1; 9 nucleotides line up with TRBD1. The CDR3 length is 16 residues. Germline V gene data show CDR1 as MNHEY and CDR2 as SMNVEV (reference sequence). The CDR3 sequence: CASRKAAGDRASLWIF. CDR3 DNA: TGTGCCAGCAGGAAAGCGGCAGGGGACAGGGCTAGTTTATGGATCTTC.

The rearrangement joins TRBV12-3 or TRBV12-4 to TRBJ1-5, with D possibly being TRBD1 (6 bases). Trimming removed 1 base from V and 9 bases from J, with 10 bases in between. The CDR3 is 13 amino acids. In DNA form, the CDR3 reads TGTGCCAGCAGTTTAGACAGGGTCGCGCCCCAGCATTTT. Residues: CASSLDRVAPQHF.

The CDR3 is CATSFSRGARDTQYF. The CDR3, as DNA: TGTGCCACCAGCTTTTCCCGGGGTGCGAGGGATACGCAGTATTTT. J is TRBJ2-3 and V is TRBV15, with TRBD2 as a possible D gene (5 bases). The germline CDR1 and CDR2 sequences are LNHNV and YYDKDF (reference sequence). CDR3 length: 15 residues. The germline V and J ends were trimmed by 5 bases and 6 bases, with 18 bases remaining between them.

V is TRBV12-5 and J is TRBJ2-2; maybe TRBD2 (6 bases). The CDR3 consists of 12 residues. V was cut by 10 bases and J by 3 bases, with 9 bases left in between. Germline V CDR1 and CDR2: LGHNT, FRNRAP. The CDR3 DNA follows: TGTGCTACCGGGGAGGACACCGGGGAGCTGTTTTTT. Its translation is CATGEDTGELFF.

CDR3 sequence (DNA): TGTGCCAGCAGCCGAGAGGACAGTCCCTACGAGCAGTACTTC. This encodes CASSREDSPYEQYF. The J gene is TRBJ2-7, the V gene TRBV7-8; a possible D gene is TRBD1 (6 bases). The CDR3 runs 14 residues. Trimming removed 5 bases from V and 2 bases from J, with 13 bases in between. Germline CDR1 SGHVS, CDR2 FQNEAQ.

Concerning this clone: This sample also contains other DNA sequences that code for the same CDR3. This sequence joins TRBV30 and TRBJ1-2; no firm D call. Germline V gene data show CDR1 as GTSNPN and CDR2 as SVGIG (reference sequence). The ends were cut back, 4 bases at V and 4 bases at J, with 7 bases in the middle. CDR3 size: 11 residues. Here the CDR3 DNA reads TGTGCCTGGACCGGGTTCTATGGCTACACCTTC. Its protein is CAWTGFYGYTF.

This chain joins TRBV12-3 or TRBV12-4 and TRBJ1-2; a weak D match, TRBD1 (5 bases). The CDR3 covers 13 residues. The V end lost 6 bases, the J end lost 7 bases, and 15 bases lay between the germline ends. CDR3 protein: CASSPLQGSGYTF. The DNA of the CDR3 is TGTGCCAGCAGCCCCCTCCAGGGAAGTGGCTACACCTTC.

The V call is TRBV18, the J call TRBJ2-1, with D tentatively TRBD1 (5 bases). The CDR3 totals 16 residues. Trimming removed 2 bases at V and 5 bases at J, with 16 bases between. Per the germline V gene, CDR1 is KGHSH and CDR2 is LQKENI. The CDR3 DNA is TGTGCCAGCTCACCAACACCCCCAGGGTTGGACAATGAGCAGTTCTTC. Its translation: CASSPTPPGLDNEQFF. Supplemented by reference TRBV18 and TRBJ2-1, the full variable domain reads NAGVMQNPRHLVRRRGQEARLRCSPMKGHSHVYWYRQLPEEGLKFMVYLQKENIIDESGMPKERFSAEFPKEGPSILRIQQVVRGDSAAYFCASSPTPPGLDNEQFFGPGTRLTVL.

CDR3 bases: TGTGCCAGCAGCTTAGCCCGGACAGGCTACAATGAGCAGTTCTTC. Encoded protein: CASSLARTGYNEQFF. This sequence joins TRBV7-2 and TRBJ2-1; TRBD1 matches at 7 bases. The V gene end was trimmed by 0 bases and the J gene end by 3 bases; junction bases not matched to a gene: 2. Germline CDR1 reads SGHTA; CDR2 reads FQGNSA. The CDR3 contains 15 residues.

This rearrangement joins TRBV3-1 (or the pseudogene TRBV3-2) to TRBJ2-3, with TRBD2 as a possible D gene (7 bases). This CDR3 region has 17 residues. The germline CDR1 and CDR2 sequences are LGHDT and YNNKEL (reference sequence). With 3 bases removed from V and 3 bases from J, the gap between germline ends came to 19 bases. The CDR3 loop reads CASSQGGAGVRTDTQYF. CDR3 nucleotide sequence: TGTGCCAGCAGCCAGGGGGGGGCGGGCGTGAGAACAGATACGCAGTATTTT.

The chain employs TRBV7-8 and TRBJ2-7, with 7 nucleotides matching TRBD1. With 5 bases clipped from V and 3 bases from J, the junction kept 4 bases outside the gene matches. Germline V gene data show CDR1 as SGHVS and CDR2 as FQNEAQ. The CDR3 contains 13 residues. CDR3 bases: TGTGCCAGCAGCCACGGGACAGACTACGAGCAGTACTTC. This codes for CASSHGTDYEQYF. The full variable domain, completed using reference TRBV7-8 and TRBJ2-7, is GAGVSQSPRYKVAKRGQDVALRCDPISGHVSLFWYQQALGQGPEFLTYFQNEAQLDKSGLPSDRFFAERPEGSVSTLKIQRTQQEDSAVYLCASSHGTDYEQYFGPGTRLTVT.

The V call is TRBV5-6, the J call TRBJ1-2; 7 bases match TRBD1. The ends lost 0 bases at V and 6 bases at J; junction bases unmatched: 8. The germline gives CDR1 SGHDT, CDR2 YYEEEE. This CDR3 contains 15 residues. The CDR3 protein is CASSLVDRERNGYTF. Here the CDR3 DNA reads TGTGCCAGCAGCTTGGTAGACAGGGAACGGAATGGCTACACCTTC.

The chain has TRBV29-1 and TRBJ2-1, with 8 bases lining up with TRBD2. Trimming took 7 bases from V and 7 from J; bases not matched to a gene: 6. Germline V gene lookup returns CDR1 SQVTM and CDR2 ANQGSEA. This CDR3 region has 12 residues. The CDR3 coding sequence is TGCAGCGCTTCGGGGGGGAGTAATGAGCAGTTCTTC. The encoded protein is CSASGGSNEQFF.

The V and J genes are TRBV5-1 and TRBJ1-5, with TRBD1 matching 9 bases. The CDR3 is made up of 16 amino acids. With V trimmed by 0 bases and J by 9 bases, 10 bases remained unmatched. The germline CDR1 and CDR2 sequences are SGHRS and YFSETQ. The CDR3: CASSLESPGQGTPQHF. Here the CDR3 DNA reads TGCGCCAGCAGCTTGGAGAGCCCGGGACAGGGAACGCCCCAGCATTTT.

V usage is TRBV10-2 and J usage is TRBJ2-7, with TRBD2 matching 15 bases. V was clipped by 11 bases and J by 4 bases; unmatched bases: 3. Germline V gene data show CDR1 as WSHSY and CDR2 as SAAADI. CDR3 length: 13 residues. The CDR3 DNA reads TGCGCCGGTGGGACTAGCGGGGGGTACGAGCAGTACTTC. Translating it yields CAGGTSGGYEQYF.

In its sample, this clone was seen once. The chain carries TRBV18 and TRBJ2-7; TRBD1 matches 7 bases. The junction had 8 bases not matched to a gene; V was cut back by 6 bases and J by 3 bases. CDR1 and CDR2 (germline): KGHSH, LQKENI. The CDR3 spans 14 residues. The CDR3 DNA sequence: TGTGCCAGCTCGCGAAAAGGGACAGACTACGAGCAGTACTTC. It codes for CASSRKGTDYEQYF.

The chain couples TRBV5-1 to TRBJ1-2; 9 bases fit TRBD1. Germline V gene lookup returns CDR1 SGHRS and CDR2 YFSETQ. Trimming at V came to 0 bases and at J to 3 bases, leaving 3 bases not matched to a gene. CDR3 length: 15 residues. CDR3 coding DNA: TGCGCCAGCAGCTTGGGACAGGGGGATGACTATGGCTACACCTTC. Amino acid sequence: CASSLGQGDDYGYTF. Filled out from reference TRBV5-1 and TRBJ1-2, the complete variable domain reads KAGVTQTPRYLIKTRGQQVTLSCSPISGHRSVSWYQQTPGQGLQFLFEYFSETQRNKGNFPGRFSGRQFSNSRSEMNVSTLELGDSALYLCASSLGQGDDYGYTFGSGTRLTVV.